Following are 9 T cell receptor beta chains from one sample sequenced in a study of CD8+ T cells in alopecia areata. Treatment in this sample: oral pan-JAK inhibitor, 5-10 mg twice daily. Following extraction, RNA underwent reverse transcription to cDNA, which served as the sequencing template. Assay: immunoSEQ multiplex PCR; the TCRdb copy retains only in-frame clones and omits some. Counted here are about 180,000 clones, 45% to 60% occurring once; the ten biggest clones make up over 9%. Material: CD8+ T cells sorted from blood, obtained at week 52, from a patient treated with tofacitinib. All receptors derive from a human donor with alopecia areata.

This chain uses TRBV5-1 with TRBJ1-1; 7 bases agree with TRBD1. The CDR3 is 13 residues long. V lost 4 bases and J lost 4; bases outside the gene matches: 4. The germline V gene has CDR1 SGHRS and CDR2 YFSETQ. The CDR3: CASSAGQITEAFF. The CDR3 coding sequence is TGCGCCAGCAGCGCGGGACAGATCACTGAAGCTTTCTTT.

This rearrangement joins TRBV4-1 to TRBJ1-5; D is perhaps TRBD1 (6 bases). Germline V gene lookup returns CDR1 MGHRA and CDR2 YSYEKL. This CDR3 has 14 residues. Trimming took off 5 bases at V and 5 bases at J, with 13 bases between the two ends. The CDR3 reads CASSGGGPDQPQHF. The DNA of the CDR3 is TGCGCCAGCAGCGGAGGGGGGCCCGATCAGCCCCAGCATTTT.

The gene calls are TRBV7-9 and TRBJ2-7; 9 bases line up with TRBD1. The CDR3 consists of 12 residues. Germline trimming cut 7 bases from V and 7 bases from J; bases unmatched to any gene: 5. Germline assignment: CDR1 SEHNR and CDR2 FQNEAQ (reference sequence). As DNA, the CDR3 is TGTGCCAGCACCGAGACAGGGGGTGAGCAGTACTTC. This encodes CASTETGGEQYF.

This rearrangement joins TRBV2 to TRBJ1-1; D unresolved. Germline V gene data show CDR1 as SNHLY and CDR2 as FYNNEI. The CDR3 spans 13 residues. Trimming removed 10 bases from V and 3 bases from J, with 15 bases in between. CDR3 coding DNA: TGTGCCACTTCACCCTTCCGGGACACTGAAGCTTTCTTT. Translating gives CATSPFRDTEAFF.

CDR3 coding DNA: TGTGCCAGCAGGGACATTGGGGAGCAGTTCTTC. Amino acids: CASRDIGEQFF. This chain joins TRBV7-9 and TRBJ2-1, with D maybe TRBD1 (5 bases). This CDR3 has 11 residues. V dropped 6 bases and J dropped 10 bases, with 10 bases sitting between them. The germline CDR1 and CDR2 sequences are SEHNR and FQNEAQ (reference sequence).

This clone has a handful of counts. The sample contains more than one DNA sequence encoding this CDR3. The rearrangement links TRBV30 to TRBJ1-2, with no clear D. Germline V gives CDR1 GTSNPN, CDR2 SVGIG (reference sequence). The CDR3 runs 11 residues. The V end was cut by 3 bases, the J end by 4 bases, with 6 bases between. This chain's CDR3 is CAWRDGYGYTF. The CDR3 region has the DNA TGTGCCTGGAGGGATGGCTATGGCTACACCTTC.

The chain is built from TRBV7-9 and TRBJ1-2; possible D gene TRBD1, 6 bases. Germline assignment: CDR1 SEHNR and CDR2 FQNEAQ (reference sequence). The CDR3 extends over 16 amino acids. Trimming pared 1 base from V and 3 bases from J, leaving 15 bases between. The CDR3 DNA reads as TGTGCCAGCAGCTTAGAGGGGGAAGGTCGGGACTATGGCTACACCTTC. Translating it yields CASSLEGEGRDYGYTF. Filled out from reference TRBV7-9 and TRBJ1-2, the complete variable domain reads DTGVSQNPRHKITKRGQNVTFRCDPISEHNRLYWYRQTLGQGPEFLTYFQNEAQLEKSRLLSDRFSAERPKGSFSTLEIQRTEQGDSAMYLCASSLEGEGRDYGYTFGSGTRLTVV.

V gene TRBV6-1 combines with J gene TRBJ1-1; maybe TRBD1 (5 bases). V was clipped by 3 bases and J by 4 bases, with 12 bases between them. Germline CDR1 MNHNS, CDR2 SASEGT. The CDR3 totals 14 residues. CDR3 residues: CASSEKGHVTEAFF. Here the CDR3 DNA reads TGTGCCAGCAGTGAGAAGGGGCATGTCACTGAAGCTTTCTTT.

This chain joins TRBV29-1 and TRBJ1-1; the D gene is possibly TRBD1 (6 bases). Germline V lookup: CDR1 SQVTM, CDR2 ANQGSEA. The CDR3 extends over 13 amino acids. V was trimmed by 6 bases and J by 4 bases, leaving 15 bases between them. Written as DNA, the CDR3 is TGCAGCGTCTCGGGGGGGGCGCGCACTGAAGCTTTCTTT. The encoded protein is CSVSGGARTEAFF. Full variable domain (remainder filled in from reference TRBV29-1 and TRBJ1-1): SAVISQKPSRDICQRGTSLTIQCQVDSQVTMMFWYRQQPGQSLTLIATANQGSEATYESGFVIDKFPISRPNLTFSTLTVSNMSPEDSSIYLCSVSGGARTEAFFGQGTRLTVV.